Below, one T cell receptor (beta chain) is given with its context. The germline V gene encodes CDR1 MNHEY and CDR2 SVGAGI. The junction had 6 bases not matched to a gene; V was cut back by 5 bases and J by 4 bases. The CDR3 is made up of 14 amino acids. These data originate in a study of blood T cell repertoires in COVID-19. The data were produced by immunoSEQ multiplex PCR, yet TCRdb's version contains in-frame clones alone and is incomplete. The sample contains 270,000 or so clones, 84% of which appear only once. The Seattle site enrolled patients during active infection and followed them longitudinally.

This clonotype originated in a human donor with COVID-19, enrolled during active disease. The donor label of this sample is uncertain. The sample was peripheral blood. The chain joins TRBV6-5 to TRBJ1-1, with TRBD1 matching 8 bases. CDR3: CASSPTGAGTEAFF. CDR3 DNA: TGTGCCAGCAGTCCGACAGGGGCCGGCACTGAAGCTTTCTTT.